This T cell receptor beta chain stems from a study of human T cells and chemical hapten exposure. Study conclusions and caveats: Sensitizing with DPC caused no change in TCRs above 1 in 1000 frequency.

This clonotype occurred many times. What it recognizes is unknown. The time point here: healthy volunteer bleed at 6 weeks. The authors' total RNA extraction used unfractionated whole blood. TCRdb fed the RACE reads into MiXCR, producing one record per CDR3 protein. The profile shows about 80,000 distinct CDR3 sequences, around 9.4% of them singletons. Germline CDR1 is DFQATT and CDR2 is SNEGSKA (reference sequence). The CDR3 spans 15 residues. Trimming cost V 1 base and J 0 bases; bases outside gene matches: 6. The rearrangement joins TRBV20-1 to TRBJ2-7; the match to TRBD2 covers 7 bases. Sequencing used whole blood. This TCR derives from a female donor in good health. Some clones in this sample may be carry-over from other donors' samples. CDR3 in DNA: TGCAGTGCTAGAGTTTTTGGCGGGGGCTCCTACGAGCAGTACTTC. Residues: CSARVFGGGSYEQYF.